A single T cell receptor (beta chain) is shown here with its context. Sequenced by immunoSEQ multiplex PCR; TCRdb stores in-frame clones only, minus some. This sample carries around 130,000 clones, 75% to 90% of them seen once, and the ten largest clones take around 2.3%. The data stem from a study of blood T cell repertoires in COVID-19. Study-level background: In each case, the material was cDNA or gDNA derived from T cells, B-cell-depleted T cells, or PBMCs.

V shed 4 bases and J 7 bases; nucleotides not matched to a gene: 10. The CDR3 extends over 16 amino acids. Germline V gene data show CDR1 as SGHRS and CDR2 as YFSETQ. This TCR derives from a woman in her fifties or sixties who had recovered from COVID-19. Sequenced material: PBMCs or T cells enriched from blood (not recorded which). The V call is TRBV5-1, the J call TRBJ2-1; 11 bases are a match to TRBD2. For the CDR3, the DNA is TGCGCCAGCAGCGGTTCCCCGGGACTAGCGGAGAATGAGCAGTTCTTC. As protein: CASSGSPGLAENEQFF.